What follows are 31 T cell receptor beta chains derived from one specimen sequenced in a study of shared clonotypes between healthy human individuals. Sequencing used immunoSEQ multiplex PCR; TCRdb keeps in-frame clones, though not all of them. The table shows approximately 1.9 million clones, with 93% occurring only once. CD8 cells classed as naive were CD45RO-negative and positively selected for CCR7, excluding terminally differentiated effector memory CD45RA+ cells. Sequencing was done on a sample of naive CD8+ T cells from PBMCs. The origin of the receptors is a man aged 18 to 35 in good health. Some clones in this sample may be carry-over from other donors' samples.

This clone was detected only once. As DNA, the CDR3 is TGTGCCAGCAGTACGGGACTAGAGGTGTCATCCGAGCAGTTCTTC. Translating it yields CASSTGLEVSSEQFF. The V call is TRBV6-5, the J call TRBJ2-1; TRBD2 aligns across 8 bases. This CDR3 is built from 15 residues. Germline V lookup: CDR1 MNHEY, CDR2 SVGAGI. The V gene end was trimmed by 5 bases and the J gene end by 10 bases; junction bases not matched to a gene: 13.

V gene TRBV19 combines with J gene TRBJ2-7; D possibly uses TRBD1 or TRBD2 (5 bases each). The CDR3 has 14 residues. Germline assignment: CDR1 LNHDA and CDR2 SQIVND (reference sequence). V was clipped by 4 bases and J by 12 bases, with 22 bases between them. CDR3 residues: CASSNLRDGSEVYF. For the CDR3, the DNA is TGTGCCAGTAGTAACCTCCGGGACGGATCCGAGGTGTACTTC.

This clone was seen just once. The rearrangement joins TRBV7-8 to TRBJ2-7; D may be TRBD1 or TRBD2 (5 bases each). The germline CDR1 and CDR2 sequences are SGHVS and FQNEAQ. This CDR3 has 14 amino acids. V was clipped by 5 bases and J by 2 bases, with 13 bases between them. This CDR3 reads CASSMGVGAYEQYF. The CDR3 nucleotides read TGTGCCAGCAGCATGGGGGTCGGAGCCTACGAGCAGTACTTC.

The rearrangement links TRBV6-1 to TRBJ2-3; 8 bases are a match to TRBD2. V shed 3 bases and J 1 base; nucleotides not matched to a gene: 6. This CDR3 is built from 16 residues. Germline V CDR1 and CDR2: MNHNS, SASEGT. The chain's CDR3 is CASSEKREPRTDTQYF. The CDR3 nucleotides are TGTGCCAGCAGTGAGAAGCGGGAGCCGCGCACAGATACGCAGTATTTT.

This chain uses TRBV2 with TRBJ2-7, with TRBD2 identical over 10 bases. Germline values: CDR1 SNHLY, CDR2 FYNNEI. CDR3 length equals 14 residues. V trimming: 4 bases; J trimming: 3 bases; junction bases outside the gene matches: 3. The CDR3 is CASSVRLAGYEQYF. The CDR3 DNA reads as TGTGCCAGCAGTGTCCGACTAGCGGGCTACGAGCAGTACTTC.

The CDR3 is CASSDSSVADTQYF. The CDR3 coding sequence is TGCGCCAGCAGTGATTCTAGCGTAGCAGATACGCAGTATTTT. V is TRBV10-1 and J is TRBJ2-3, with D possibly being TRBD2 (6 bases). The germline CDR1 and CDR2 sequences are WNHNN and SYGVQD (reference sequence). V lost 3 bases, J lost 4 bases, and 11 bases lay in between. The CDR3 runs to 14 residues.

This rearrangement joins TRBV29-1 to TRBJ1-1, with D possibly being TRBD1 (5 bases). Germline V gene data show CDR1 as SQVTM and CDR2 as ANQGSEA. The CDR3 covers 14 residues. V was trimmed by 1 base and J by 4 bases, leaving 13 bases between them. In DNA, the CDR3 is TGCAGCGTTGAAGGTGACGGGACGTTCACTGAAGCTTTCTTT. It encodes CSVEGDGTFTEAFF.

The chain has TRBV4-2 and TRBJ2-7; a possible D gene is TRBD2 (5 bases). V was pared by 0 bases and J by 0 bases, with 21 bases between. From germline, CDR1 is LGHNA and CDR2 YNFKEQ. This CDR3 contains 19 residues. CDR3 sequence reads: CASSQDRPFEMRASYEQYF. The DNA for the CDR3 is TGTGCCAGCAGCCAAGATAGGCCCTTTGAGATGCGGGCCTCCTACGAGCAGTACTTC.

The V and J genes are TRBV28 and TRBJ2-1, with D perhaps TRBD2 (5 bases). V was pared by 4 bases and J by 3 bases, with 16 bases between. CDR1 is MDHEN and CDR2 is SYDVKM in the germline V gene. The CDR3 contains 16 residues. Here the CDR3 reads CASSSPGITVYNEQFF. DNA of the CDR3: TGTGCCAGCAGTTCCCCCGGGATAACCGTCTACAATGAGCAGTTCTTC.

Only one count was recorded for this clone. J is TRBJ2-2 and V is TRBV2; no clear D gene. The CDR3 is 14 amino acids. In germline, CDR1 is SNHLY, CDR2 FYNNEI. V was shortened by 4 bases and J by 1 base, with 7 bases between the two germline ends. CDR3 nucleotide sequence: TGTGCCAGCAGTGGGCTGATGAACACCGGGGAGCTGTTTTTT. As protein: CASSGLMNTGELFF.

The chain joins TRBV5-6 to TRBJ2-5; TRBD1 aligns across 8 bases. The DNA matches TRBJ2-7 better at its end, which makes the J call doubtful. CDR3 size: 14 residues. In germline, CDR1 is SGHDT, CDR2 YYEEEE. CDR3 sequence (DNA): TGTGCCAGCAGCCCGGGACAGGTCTCCTACGAGCAGTACTTC. It yields the protein CASSPGQVSYEQYF.

The chain carries TRBV10-3 and TRBJ1-3; possibly TRBD1 for D (5 bases). The CDR3 loop spans 16 amino acids. The V end lost 3 bases, the J end lost 3 bases, and 15 bases lay between the germline ends. The V gene's germline CDR1 is ENHRY and CDR2 SYGVKD. The CDR3 bases are TGTGCCATCAGTGAAGGGCAGGGAGGTGGTGGAAACACCATATATTTT. Its protein is CAISEGQGGGGNTIYF.

The chain joins TRBV10-1 to TRBJ2-3; D possibly uses TRBD1 or TRBD2 (5 bases each). The CDR3 consists of 14 residues. CDR1 is WNHNN, CDR2 SYGVQD, per germline (reference sequence). The V and J ends lost 8 bases and 6 bases respectively, with 18 bases between them. The CDR3 DNA reads TGCGCCAGCTCCCATGGGGGAGACTTCGATACGCAGTATTTT. Its protein product is CASSHGGDFDTQYF.

This clone was seen once. DNA of the CDR3: TGTGCCAGCAGTTCTCACCGGGACGGCCGTTGGAATGAGCAGTTCTTC. Encoded protein: CASSSHRDGRWNEQFF. The rearrangement joins TRBV27 to TRBJ2-1; the D call may be TRBD1 or TRBD2 (5 bases each). The germline CDR1 and CDR2 sequences are MNHEY and SMNVEV (reference sequence). Between the trimmed V and J ends, which lost 4 bases and 7 bases, there was a span of 20 bases. The CDR3 covers 16 residues.

This clone has only one observation. This rearrangement joins TRBV28 to TRBJ1-1; TRBD1 is a possible D gene (6 bases). CDR3 length: 16 residues. V lost 3 bases and J 0 bases, leaving 14 bases between the germline ends. Per germline, CDR1 MDHEN and CDR2 SYDVKM. CDR3 protein: CASSFSPGAMNTEAFF. As DNA, the CDR3 is TGTGCCAGCAGTTTCTCCCCAGGGGCTATGAACACTGAAGCTTTCTTT.

V usage is TRBV10-3 and J usage is TRBJ1-6; D remains ambiguous. The CDR3 sequence is 13 residues long. With 3 bases removed from V and 10 bases from J, the gap between germline ends came to 10 bases. The V gene's germline CDR1 is ENHRY and CDR2 SYGVKD. CDR3 DNA: TGTGCCATCAGTGACCTCTCCCGCTCACCCCTCCACTTT. Translation gives CAISDLSRSPLHF.

The gene calls are TRBV7-8 and TRBJ2-7; perhaps TRBD2 as D (6 bases). The CDR3 covers 16 residues. Trimming took off 4 bases at V and 0 bases at J, with 16 bases between the two ends. The germline CDR1 and CDR2 sequences are SGHVS and FQNEAQ. CDR3 sequence reads: CASSWGTFRSSYEQYF. CDR3 in DNA: TGTGCCAGCAGCTGGGGGACTTTTCGGAGCTCCTACGAGCAGTACTTC.

This rearrangement joins TRBV7-2 to TRBJ2-7, with D hard to call. The CDR3 loop spans 14 amino acids. In germline, CDR1 is SGHTA, CDR2 FQGNSA. Trimming stripped 3 bases from V and 5 bases from J, with 14 bases between. Here the CDR3 reads CASSLLWGLDEQYF. CDR3 coding DNA: TGTGCCAGCAGCTTGCTTTGGGGATTGGACGAGCAGTACTTC.

This clone has a single count. This chain joins TRBV5-1 and TRBJ2-5, with TRBD1 matching over 7 bases. J gave up 3 bases and V 0 bases, and 14 bases lay outside the gene matches. The V gene's germline CDR1 is SGHRS and CDR2 YFSETQ. This CDR3 is built from 18 residues. The CDR3 DNA reads TGCGCCAGCAGCTTGGTTGGTTCGTCCAGGGGGTGGGAAGAGACCCAGTACTTC. This gives the protein CASSLVGSSRGWEETQYF.

This clone appeared a single time. The rearrangement joins TRBV14 to TRBJ1-3; D not certain. V was clipped by 5 bases and J by 4 bases, with 21 bases between them. The germline CDR1 and CDR2 sequences are SGHDN and FVKESK. The CDR3 covers 17 residues. The CDR3 DNA reads TGTGCCAGCAGCTCCTCGGGGAGAGGCCGGTGGGGAAACACCATATATTTT. It encodes CASSSSGRGRWGNTIYF.

CDR3 loop: CATSSGSYEQYF. The CDR3 DNA sequence: TGTGCCACGAGCTCGGGTTCCTACGAGCAGTACTTC. This sequence joins TRBV6-5 and TRBJ2-7; D is unresolved. The CDR3 covers 12 residues. CDR1 MNHEY and CDR2 SVGAGI come from the germline V gene. Trimming pared 10 bases from V and 1 base from J, leaving 11 bases between.

The gene calls are TRBV4-2 and TRBJ2-1; 8 nucleotides agree with TRBD2. This CDR3 region has 19 residues. V trimming: 2 bases; J trimming: 5 bases; junction bases outside the gene matches: 17. Germline-derived CDR1 and CDR2 are LGHNA and YNFKEQ. The CDR3 is CASSQKPPGLAETNNEQFF. CDR3 nucleotide sequence: TGTGCCAGCAGCCAAAAACCTCCCGGACTAGCAGAAACCAACAATGAGCAGTTCTTC.

The J gene is TRBJ2-7, the V gene TRBV13; 11 bases align to TRBD1. The CDR3 consists of 16 residues. Trimming took 5 bases from V and 5 from J; bases not matched to a gene: 11. Germline values: CDR1 PRHDT, CDR2 FYEKMQ (reference sequence). The CDR3 here is CASSQSGTGGYHEQYF. Written as DNA, the CDR3 is TGTGCCAGCAGCCAATCGGGGACAGGGGGGTACCACGAGCAGTACTTC.

The chain recombines TRBV5-4 with TRBJ2-4; maybe TRBD1 (7 bases). CDR1 SGHNT and CDR2 YYREEE come from the germline V gene (reference sequence). V shed 0 bases and J shed 8 bases, with 12 bases lying between them. The CDR3 covers 14 residues. As DNA, the CDR3 is TGTGCCAGCAGCTTGGCGGACAGGAGGGACATTCAGTACTTC. Amino acids: CASSLADRRDIQYF.

V usage is TRBV27 and J usage is TRBJ2-2; 8 bases line up with TRBD2. Germline CDR1 and CDR2: MNHEY and SMNVEV (reference sequence). Germline trimming cut 6 bases from V and 6 bases from J; bases unmatched to any gene: 15. The CDR3 runs 17 residues. The CDR3 here is CASSRRGSGSLAGELFF. CDR3 sequence (DNA): TGTGCCAGCAGCCGGCGGGGGAGCGGGAGTCTGGCCGGGGAGCTGTTTTTT.

The chain combines TRBV27 with TRBJ1-2; 8 bases match TRBD1. Germline lookup yields CDR1 MNHEY and CDR2 SMNVEV (reference sequence). The CDR3 is 14 amino acids. The J segment lost 4 bases and the V segment lost 5 bases, leaving 6 bases of the junction unmatched. The CDR3 sequence is CASSLLGQGYGYTF. For the CDR3, the DNA is TGTGCCAGCAGTCTCCTCGGACAGGGCTATGGCTACACCTTC.

This clone was recorded only once. This chain connects TRBV28 to TRBJ2-2; no clear D gene. CDR1 MDHEN and CDR2 SYDVKM come from the germline V gene. V lost 5 bases to trimming and J lost 4 bases, with 8 bases between them. The CDR3 length is 13 residues. Here the CDR3 reads CASSHYRTGELFF. In DNA, the CDR3 is TGTGCCAGCAGTCATTACCGCACCGGGGAGCTGTTTTTT.

This clone has just a few counts. V gene TRBV19 combines with J gene TRBJ1-2; no firm D call. From germline, CDR1 is LNHDA and CDR2 SQIVND (reference sequence). Trimming cost V 3 bases and J 8 bases, with 10 bases left between them. This CDR3 contains 12 residues. The CDR3 nucleotides read TGTGCCAGTAGTATCTCGGGAGGAGGCTACACCTTC. Its protein is CASSISGGGYTF.

The chain recombines TRBV7-3 with TRBJ1-2, with TRBD1 matching 10 bases. V lost 5 bases to trimming and J lost 7 bases; unmatched junction nucleotides: 4. This CDR3 comprises 13 residues. CDR1 and CDR2 from the germline V gene are SGHTA and FQGTGA. The CDR3 coding sequence is TGTGCCAGCAGCGAGGACAGGGGGTTTGGCTACACCTTC. This translates into CASSEDRGFGYTF.

There are a few counts of this clone. This chain connects TRBV2 to TRBJ1-2; no clear D gene. The CDR3 length is 16 residues. The V gene lost 4 bases and the J gene lost 0 bases, with 15 bases spanning the gap. Germline lookup yields CDR1 SNHLY and CDR2 FYNNEI. The CDR3 reads CASSVWWEAANYGYTF. CDR3 DNA sequence: TGTGCCAGCAGTGTGTGGTGGGAAGCAGCTAACTATGGCTACACCTTC.

The V gene is TRBV4-1, the J gene TRBJ2-5, with a weak D call TRBD2 (6 bases). Between the trimmed V and J ends, which lost 1 base and 3 bases, there was a span of 24 bases. CDR1 MGHRA and CDR2 YSYEKL come from the germline V gene. CDR3 size: 19 residues. CDR3 bases: TGCGCCAGCAGCCAAGTCCCCCTAGCTCGGAGGGTGGCTGAAGAGACCCAGTACTTC. Translating gives CASSQVPLARRVAEETQYF.